This is a list of T cell receptor beta chains from one sample in a study of T cells expressing NK-cell markers. TCRdb reprocessed the 5' RACE reads, with one entry per CDR3 protein and no DNA. The sample table includes hundreds of thousands of distinct CDR3 sequences. The sequencing input was blood T cells: a sorted CD56 or NKG2C T cell subset, CD4+ or CD8+ T cells, or bulk PBMC T cells (not recorded which). The receptor source for this set is a woman aged 18-70 years in good health. Each CDR3 is given with its conserved first and last residue.

len,j_gene,v_gene,CDR3aa
14,TRBJ2-3,TRBV12-3/TRBV12-4,CASRLAGVRDTQYF
14,TRBJ1-6,TRBV10-3,CAISEGSSRSPLHF
16,TRBJ2-3,TRBV4-3,CASSQSRAPPVDTQYF
17,TRBJ2-5,TRBV11-2,CASSLDLGLAGVETQYF
14,TRBJ2-3,TRBV21-1,CASPSGVRTDTQYF
14,TRBJ2-5,TRBV29-1,CSVRTSGKLGTQYF
14,TRBJ1-1,TRBV4-2,CASKSLQGAGEAFF
13,TRBJ2-7,TRBV12-3/TRBV12-4,CASSYDSSYEQYF
14,TRBJ2-7,TRBV2,CASSGFGYLDEQYF
17,TRBJ2-1,TRBV20-1,CSARDYGASIAYNEQFF
19,TRBJ2-2,TRBV4-2,CASSQRGLAGGLNTGELFF
15,TRBJ2-5,TRBV29-1,CSAPRDRGIQETQYF
11,TRBJ2-7,TRBV27,CAGTLAGEQYF
11,TRBJ2-1,TRBV12-3/TRBV12-4,CASSRRDEQFF
14,TRBJ2-3,TRBV29-1,CSVGIRETTDTQYF
17,TRBJ2-7,TRBV20-1,CSARALYGREFSYEQYF
15,TRBJ2-3,TRBV2,CASSAGLRGADTQYF
15,TRBJ1-5,TRBV7-2,CASSLDRGVNQPQHF
17,TRBJ2-3,TRBV12-3/TRBV12-4,CASIPREVRRGTDTQYF
13,TRBJ2-2,TRBV7-8,CASSLGQARELFF
13,TRBJ2-7,TRBV25-1,CASSARLSYEQYF
14,TRBJ2-1,TRBV20-1,CSARGSGGPNEQFF
15,TRBJ2-1,TRBV5-1,CASSLGAGPTLEQFF
14,TRBJ2-2,TRBV3-1,CASSQVTDTGELFF
11,TRBJ1-2,TRBV9,CASSRDSGYTF
12,TRBJ2-1,TRBV27,CASSFGHNEQFF
14,TRBJ2-3,TRBV20-1,CSATRKASTDTQYF
18,TRBJ1-4,TRBV7-6,CASRPDRAGVLANEKLFF
15,TRBJ2-7,TRBV15,CATSSSSGSAYEQYF
15,TRBJ2-5,TRBV12-3/TRBV12-4,CASNKGPGFQETQYF
17,TRBJ2-1,TRBV10-3,CAISDGFSGGGYNEQFF
13,TRBJ2-7,TRBV20-1,CSAGRDRVGEQYF
15,TRBJ1-1,TRBV28,CASSLRGGLNTEAFF
14,TRBJ1-3,TRBV20-1,CSAVDRGGGNTIYF
12,TRBJ2-7,TRBV28,CASSQDRYEQYF
17,TRBJ2-3,TRBV4-2,CASSQQLGGGSTDTQYF
18,TRBJ1-1,TRBV12-5,CASGDDVTGTRMNTEAFF
15,TRBJ2-1,TRBV7-6,CASSGPGQKSNEQFF
14,TRBJ2-3,TRBV6-2/TRBV6-3,CASSAGGLADTQYF
19,TRBJ2-6,TRBV20-1,CSAPSGASGGAGGANVLTF
17,TRBJ2-1,TRBV4-3,CASSQDLRSNSYNEQFF
13,TRBJ2-7,TRBV29-1,CSVGDALTYEQYF
14,TRBJ1-1,TRBV18,CASQQQGANTEAFF
14,TRBJ2-7,TRBV19,CASSIMAPPYEQYF